This T cell receptor (beta chain) was identified in a study of shared clonotypes between healthy human individuals. Profiling relied on immunoSEQ multiplex PCR, and the TCRdb table lists in-frame clones only, not all of them. The table records around 1.9 million clones, over 85% of them present only once. Naive CD8 cells lacked CD45RO, underwent positive selection for CCR7 and left out terminally differentiated effector memory CD45RA+ cells. A note on this clone: Other DNA variants within this sample encode the same CDR3.

The sequenced sample was naive CD8+ T cells from PBMCs. The clonotype originates from a man between 18 and 29 years old in good health. Some clones in this sample may be carry-over from other donors' samples.

CDR3 nucleotides: TGTGCCATCAGTGAGGGGGTAGGGAACACTGAAGCTTTCTTT. Its translation is CAISEGVGNTEAFF. The chain recombines TRBV10-3 with TRBJ1-1; D not certain. V shed 2 bases and J shed 1 base, with 8 bases lying between them. Per the germline V gene, CDR1 is ENHRY and CDR2 is SYGVKD. The CDR3 contains 14 residues.